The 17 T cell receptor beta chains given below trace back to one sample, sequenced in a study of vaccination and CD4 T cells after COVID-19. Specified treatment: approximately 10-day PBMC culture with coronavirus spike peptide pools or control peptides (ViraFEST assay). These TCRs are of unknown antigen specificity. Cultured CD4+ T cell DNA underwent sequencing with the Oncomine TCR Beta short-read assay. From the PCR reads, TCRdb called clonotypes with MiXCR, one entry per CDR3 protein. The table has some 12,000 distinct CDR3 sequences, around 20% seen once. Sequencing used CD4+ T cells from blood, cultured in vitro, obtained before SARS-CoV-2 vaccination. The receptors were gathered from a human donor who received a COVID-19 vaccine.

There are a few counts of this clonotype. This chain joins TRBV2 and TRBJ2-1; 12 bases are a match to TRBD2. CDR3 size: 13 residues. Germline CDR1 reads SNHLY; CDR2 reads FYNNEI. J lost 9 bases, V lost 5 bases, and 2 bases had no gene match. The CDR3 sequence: CASSLAGGPEQFF. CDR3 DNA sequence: TGTGCCAGCAGTCTAGCGGGGGGGCCTGAGCAGTTCTTC.

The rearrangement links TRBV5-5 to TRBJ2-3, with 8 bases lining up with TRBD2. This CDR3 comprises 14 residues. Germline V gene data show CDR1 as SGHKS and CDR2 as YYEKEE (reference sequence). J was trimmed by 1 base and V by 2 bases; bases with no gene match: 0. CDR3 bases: TGTGCCAGCAGCTTAGCGGGGGGCACAGATACGCAGTATTTT. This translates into CASSLAGGTDTQYF.

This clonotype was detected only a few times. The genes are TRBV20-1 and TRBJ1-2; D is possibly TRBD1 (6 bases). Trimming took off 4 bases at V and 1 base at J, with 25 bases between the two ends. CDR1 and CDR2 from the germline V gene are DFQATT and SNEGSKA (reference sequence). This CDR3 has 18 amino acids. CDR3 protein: CSAIRLNYRDTSNYGYTF. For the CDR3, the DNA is TGCAGTGCTATTCGTCTTAATTATCGGGACACAAGTAACTATGGCTACACCTTC.

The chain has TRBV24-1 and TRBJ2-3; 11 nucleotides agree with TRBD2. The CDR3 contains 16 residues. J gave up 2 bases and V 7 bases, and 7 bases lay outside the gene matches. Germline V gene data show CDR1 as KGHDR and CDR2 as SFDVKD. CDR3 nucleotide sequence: TGTGCCACCAGGCCGACTAGCGGGGTACCCACAGATACGCAGTATTTT. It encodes CATRPTSGVPTDTQYF.

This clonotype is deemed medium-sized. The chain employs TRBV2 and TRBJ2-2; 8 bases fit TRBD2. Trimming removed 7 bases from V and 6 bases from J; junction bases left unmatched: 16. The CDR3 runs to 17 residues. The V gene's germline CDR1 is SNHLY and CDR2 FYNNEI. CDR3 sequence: CASTPGGGYSTAGELFF. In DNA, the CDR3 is TGTGCCAGCACTCCGGGCGGGGGGTATTCGACGGCCGGGGAGCTGTTTTTT.

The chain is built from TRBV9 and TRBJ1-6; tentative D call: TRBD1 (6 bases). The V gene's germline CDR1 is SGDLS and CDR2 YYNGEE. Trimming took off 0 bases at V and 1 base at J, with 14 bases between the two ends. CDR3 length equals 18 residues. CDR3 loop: CASSVEGVGSSYNSPLHF. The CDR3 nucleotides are TGTGCCAGCAGCGTAGAGGGGGTGGGGAGTTCCTATAATTCACCCCTCCACTTT.

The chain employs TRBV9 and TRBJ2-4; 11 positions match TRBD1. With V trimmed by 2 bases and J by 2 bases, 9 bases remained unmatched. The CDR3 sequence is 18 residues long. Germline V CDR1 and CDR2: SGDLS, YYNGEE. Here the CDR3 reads CASSVILGQGVPKNIQYF. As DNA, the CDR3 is TGTGCCAGCAGCGTTATTCTGGGACAGGGGGTTCCCAAAAACATTCAGTACTTC.

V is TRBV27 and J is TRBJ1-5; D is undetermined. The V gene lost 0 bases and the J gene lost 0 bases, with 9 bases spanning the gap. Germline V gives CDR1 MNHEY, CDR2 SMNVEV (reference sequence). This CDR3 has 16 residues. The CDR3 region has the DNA TGTGCCAGCAGTTTATCGTACACTCATAGCAATCAGCCCCAGCATTTT. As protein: CASSLSYTHSNQPQHF.

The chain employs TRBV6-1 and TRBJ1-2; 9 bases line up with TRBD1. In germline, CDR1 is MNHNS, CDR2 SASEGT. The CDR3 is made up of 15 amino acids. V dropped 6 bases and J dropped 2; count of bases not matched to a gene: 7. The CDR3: CASRRGDRENYGYTF. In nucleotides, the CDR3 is TGTGCCAGCAGAAGAGGGGACAGGGAGAACTATGGCTACACCTTC.

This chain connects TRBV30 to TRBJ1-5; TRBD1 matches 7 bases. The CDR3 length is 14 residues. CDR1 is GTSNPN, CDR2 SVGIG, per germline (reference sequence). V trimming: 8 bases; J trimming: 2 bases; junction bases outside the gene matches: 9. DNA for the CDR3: TGTGCCAGTACAGGGGACTATGGCAATCAGCCCCAGCATTTT. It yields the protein CASTGDYGNQPQHF. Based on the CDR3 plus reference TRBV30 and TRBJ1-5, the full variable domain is SQTIHQWPATLVQPVGSPLSLECTVEGTSNPNLYWYRQAAGRGLQLLFYSVGIGQISSEVPQNLSASRPQDRQFILSSKKLLLSDSGFYLCASTGDYGNQPQHFGDGTRLSIL.

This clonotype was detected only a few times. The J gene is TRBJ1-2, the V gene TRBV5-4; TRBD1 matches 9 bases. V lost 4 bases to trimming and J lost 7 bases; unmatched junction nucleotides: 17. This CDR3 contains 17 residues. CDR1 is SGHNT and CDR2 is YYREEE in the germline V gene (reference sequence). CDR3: CASSPEAPGQGVSGYTF. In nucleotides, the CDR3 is TGTGCCAGCAGCCCGGAAGCGCCGGGACAGGGTGTCAGTGGCTACACCTTC.

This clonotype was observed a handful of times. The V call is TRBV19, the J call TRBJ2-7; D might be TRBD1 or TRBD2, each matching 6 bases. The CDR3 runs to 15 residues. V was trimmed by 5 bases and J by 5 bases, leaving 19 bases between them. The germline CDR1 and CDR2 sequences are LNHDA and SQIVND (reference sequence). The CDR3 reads CASSRGQRSRNEQYF. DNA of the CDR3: TGTGCCAGTAGTCGGGGGCAGAGGTCTCGGAACGAGCAGTACTTC.

CDR3 sequence: CASSSTGVTYNEQFF. The CDR3 DNA reads TGTGCCAGCAGCTCGACAGGGGTGACCTACAATGAGCAGTTCTTC. The V gene is TRBV7-3, the J gene TRBJ2-1; TRBD1 agrees at 8 bases. The CDR3 runs to 15 residues. Unmatched junction bases numbered 4, after V lost 4 bases and J lost 2 bases. The V gene's germline CDR1 is SGHTA and CDR2 FQGTGA.

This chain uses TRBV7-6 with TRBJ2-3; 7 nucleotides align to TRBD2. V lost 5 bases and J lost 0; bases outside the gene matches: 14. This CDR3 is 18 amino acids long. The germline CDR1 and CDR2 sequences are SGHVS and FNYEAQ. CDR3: CASSPEPGGGESTDTQYF. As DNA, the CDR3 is TGTGCCAGCAGCCCCGAGCCGGGGGGTGGGGAGAGCACAGATACGCAGTATTTT. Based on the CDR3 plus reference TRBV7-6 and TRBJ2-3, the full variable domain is GAGVSQSPRYKVTKRGQDVALRCDPISGHVSLYWYRQALGQGPEFLTYFNYEAQQDKSGLPNDRFSAERPEGSISTLTIQRTEQRDSAMYRCASSPEPGGGESTDTQYFGPGTRLTVL.

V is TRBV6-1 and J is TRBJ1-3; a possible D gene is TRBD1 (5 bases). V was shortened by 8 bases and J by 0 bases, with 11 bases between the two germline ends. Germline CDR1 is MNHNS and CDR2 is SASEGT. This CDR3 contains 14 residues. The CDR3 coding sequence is TGTGCCAGCGGTGCGGGGGGCTCTGGAAACACCATATATTTT. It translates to CASGAGGSGNTIYF.

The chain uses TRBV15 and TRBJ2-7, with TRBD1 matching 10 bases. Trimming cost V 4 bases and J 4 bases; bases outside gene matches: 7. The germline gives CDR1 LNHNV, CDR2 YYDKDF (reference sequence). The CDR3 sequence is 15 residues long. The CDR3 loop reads CATSISPGQGYEQYF. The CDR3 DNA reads TGTGCCACCAGCATTAGCCCGGGACAGGGGTACGAGCAGTACTTC.

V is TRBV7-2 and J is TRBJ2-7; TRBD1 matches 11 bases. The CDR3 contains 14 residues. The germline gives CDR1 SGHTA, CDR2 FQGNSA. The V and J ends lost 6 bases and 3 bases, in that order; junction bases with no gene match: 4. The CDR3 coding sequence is TGTGCCAGCAGTACTGGGACAGGGGGCTACGAGCAGTACTTC. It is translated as CASSTGTGGYEQYF.